A selection of T cell receptor beta chains follows, all from one sample in a study of T cells in Graves' hyperthyroidism and ophthalmopathy. TCRdb reanalysed the multiplex PCR reads using MiXCR and keeps one entry per CDR3 protein. This repertoire shows about 700,000 distinct CDR3 sequences, over 40% found once; its top ten account for less than 9.5%. The sample taken for sequencing was peripheral blood or thyroid tissue (not recorded which). The receptors come from an adult man with Graves' disease, either hyperthyroidism or ophthalmopathy (not recorded which). Both conserved end residues are part of each CDR3. The D gene is left open where the match is weak. Clone size is given for some rows only: seen once, a few or many times, or a class if the clone is expanded.

v_call	j_call	d_call	clone_size	cdr3_aa	cdr3_nt
TRBV7-2	TRBJ1-1	NA	NA	CASSPSTGPNRRGAFF	TGTGCCAGCAGCCCCTCCACGGGGCCGAATAGACGTGGGGCTTTCTTT
TRBV2	TRBJ2-2	TRBD2	many	CASSEGTSGTGELFF	TGTGCCAGCAGTGAAGGGACTAGCGGGACCGGGGAGCTGTTTTTT
TRBV29-1	TRBJ2-5	NA	NA	CSSGTRSEETQYF	TGCAGCTCCGGTACTAGATCAGAAGAGACCCAGTACTTC
TRBV6-5	TRBJ1-2	NA	once	CAISGRRQGTYGYTF	TGTGCCATCAGTGGGAGGCGGCAGGGAACCTATGGCTACACCTTC
TRBV11-2	TRBJ1-2	NA	NA	CASKSPGRDYGYTF	TGTGCCAGCAAAAGTCCGGGGAGGGACTATGGCTACACCTTC
TRBV10-3	TRBJ1-4	TRBD1	NA	CAISPPGQGNEKLFF	TGTGCCATCAGTCCCCCGGGACAGGGCAATGAAAAACTGTTTTTT
TRBV20-1	TRBJ2-7	NA	NA	CSAGSGSYEQYF	TGCAGTGCCGGCTCAGGGTCCTACGAGCAGTACTTC
TRBV12-3/TRBV12-4	TRBJ1-5	NA	NA	CATSLKGRNQPQHF	TGTGCCACCTCCCTTAAGGGGAGGAATCAGCCCCAGCATTTT
TRBV12-3/TRBV12-4	TRBJ1-1	NA	few	CASSLWVGGTQTTEAFF	TGTGCCAGCAGTTTGTGGGTTGGGGGCACTCAGACCACTGAAGCTTTCTTT
TRBV7-2	TRBJ2-7	TRBD1	NA	CASSYSDRATYEQYF	TGTGCCAGCAGTTACTCGGACAGGGCGACCTACGAGCAGTACTTC
TRBV12-3/TRBV12-4	TRBJ1-4	NA	many	CASSFLATNEKLFF	TGTGCCAGTTCGTTTTTGGCAACTAATGAAAAACTGTTTTTT
TRBV25-1	TRBJ1-2	NA	NA	CASSARSRNYGYTF	TGTGCCAGCAGTGCTAGGTCCCGAAACTATGGCTACACCTTC
TRBV7-2	TRBJ2-5	NA	NA	CASSLGDTRGETQYF	TGTGCCAGCAGCTTAGGGGACACCAGGGGAGAGACCCAGTACTTC
TRBV5-4	TRBJ2-7	NA	NA	CASSLDIPGGYEQYF	TGTGCCAGCAGCTTGGATATTCCCGGGGGCTACGAGCAGTACTTC
TRBV24-1	TRBJ1-4	NA	NA	CATSAGGQREKLFF	TGTGCCACCAGTGCCGGCGGACAGCGTGAAAAACTGTTTTTT
TRBV29-1	TRBJ1-2	NA	few	CSSGQPMRGYTF	TGCAGCTCCGGACAGCCTATGAGAGGCTACACCTTC
TRBV6-5	TRBJ2-7	NA	NA	CASASSLIYEQYF	TGTGCCAGCGCGAGTAGTTTGATCTACGAGCAGTACTTC
TRBV2	TRBJ1-1	NA	few	CASSDMGGRFTEAFF	TGTGCCAGCAGTGATATGGGGGGCAGGTTCACTGAAGCTTTCTTT
TRBV6-1	TRBJ2-7	TRBD1	few	CASRGTGAFEQYF	TGTGCCAGCAGGGGGACAGGGGCCTTCGAGCAGTACTTC
TRBV9	TRBJ2-7	NA	NA	CASSDYSSGGTYEQYF	TGTGCCAGCAGTGATTATTCTTCGGGCGGTACCTACGAGCAGTACTTC
TRBV20-1	TRBJ2-7	TRBD1	NA	CSATTKGRGRREQYF	TGCAGTGCTACAACAAAAGGCAGGGGGCGCCGGGAGCAGTACTTC
TRBV7-9	TRBJ2-7	NA	NA	CASSLGTRAYEQYF	TGTGCCAGCAGTCTCGGGACAAGAGCCTACGAGCAGTACTTC
TRBV9	TRBJ1-1	NA	few	CASSQVVNTEAFF	TGTGCCAGCAGCCAAGTGGTGAACACTGAAGCTTTCTTT
TRBV29-1	TRBJ2-7	TRBD1	NA	CSVETGVHEQYF	TGCAGCGTAGAGACAGGGGTCCACGAGCAGTACTTC
TRBV29-1	TRBJ1-1	TRBD1	few	CSVLRQGWTEAFF	TGCAGCGTCCTAAGACAGGGTTGGACTGAAGCTTTCTTT
TRBV2	TRBJ2-2	TRBD2	NA	CASSHTSGGTGELFF	TGTGCCAGCAGTCACACTAGCGGGGGAACCGGGGAGCTGTTTTTT
TRBV10-3	TRBJ1-2	NA	NA	CARGKHGYTF	TGTGCTCGAGGAAAGCATGGCTACACCTTC
TRBV2	TRBJ1-5	NA	many	CASSEGFIGGYQPQHF	TGTGCCAGCAGTGAAGGTTTTATCGGGGGATATCAGCCCCAGCATTTT
TRBV7-2	TRBJ2-2	NA	NA	CASSPTGSVSGELFF	TGTGCCAGCAGCCCGACCGGGTCTGTATCCGGGGAGCTGTTTTTT
TRBV5-1	TRBJ1-2	TRBD1	NA	CASSLEGQGAGGYTF	TGCGCCAGCAGCTTGGAGGGGCAGGGGGCCGGTGGCTACACCTTC
TRBV7-9	TRBJ2-7	NA	few	CASSRGETYEQYF	TGTGCCAGCAGCCGTGGGGAAACCTACGAGCAGTACTTC
TRBV9	TRBJ1-1	NA	few	CASSVEWKNDEAFF	TGTGCCAGCAGCGTAGAATGGAAGAACGATGAAGCTTTCTTT
TRBV7-3	TRBJ2-2	NA	few	CASSQDAQGRTGELFF	TGTGCCAGCAGCCAAGACGCCCAGGGGAGGACCGGGGAGCTGTTTTTT
TRBV19	TRBJ1-5	NA	once	CASSVRQGNQPQHF	TGTGCCAGTAGCGTCCGACAGGGCAATCAGCCCCAGCATTTT
TRBV19	TRBJ2-7	NA	NA	CASSNTRGYEQYF	TGTGCCAGTAGTAACACCAGGGGCTACGAGCAGTACTTC
TRBV20-1	TRBJ2-7	NA	many	CSARARDRAYEQYF	TGCAGTGCTAGAGCGAGGGACCGAGCCTACGAGCAGTACTTC
TRBV6-1	TRBJ1-3	NA	NA	CASSELGGATGNTIYF	TGTGCCAGCAGTGAACTTGGGGGGGCAACTGGAAACACCATATATTTT
TRBV12-1	TRBJ1-4	NA	NA	CASSFSAFNEKLLF	TGTGCCAGCAGCTTTTCGGCGTTCAATGAAAAACTGCTTTTT
TRBV5-1	TRBJ2-7	NA	few	CASSSSGTYEQYF	TGTGCCAGCAGTTCATCCGGGACCTACGAGCAGTACTTC
TRBV9	TRBJ1-6	NA	few	CASSVGFNSPLHF	TGTGCCAGCAGCGTAGGCTTTAATTCACCCCTCCACTTT
TRBV29-1	TRBJ1-4	NA	NA	CSVQGMMNEKLFF	TGCAGCGTTCAGGGGATGATGAATGAAAAACTGTTTTTT
TRBV20-1	TRBJ1-4	NA	few	CSARDAGTAFF	TGCAGTGCTAGAGATGCAGGGACCGCGTTTTTT